This passage covers 21 T cell receptor beta chains from one sample sequenced in a study of blood T cell repertoires in COVID-19. Sequencing was performed with immunoSEQ multiplex PCR; in TCRdb, only in-frame clones are kept and a portion is missing. Of about 92,000 clones in the sample, 60% to 85% are singletons; the top ten hold approximately 8.2%. The material sequenced was peripheral blood. The origin of the receptors is a man aged 50-59 years who had recovered from COVID-19.

Concerning this clone: One junction end disagrees with the germline gene, perhaps due to a read error. V is TRBV6-2 or TRBV6-3 and J is TRBJ2-1, with 8 nucleotides matching TRBD2. The germline V gene encodes CDR1 MNHEY and CDR2 SVGEGT. The CDR3 is 16 amino acids. CDR3 in DNA: TGTGCCAGCAGCTACTGGACTAGCAGCTCCTACAATGAGCAGTTCTTC. Amino acids: CASSYWTSSSYNEQFF.

This clone was seen once. Written as DNA, the CDR3 is TGTGCCAGCAGCCAAGCCGTCACAGATAATTCACCCCTCCACTTT. It codes for CASSQAVTDNSPLHF. The rearrangement uses TRBV3-1 (or the pseudogene TRBV3-2) and TRBJ1-6; D is unresolved. Germline CDR1 reads LGHDT; CDR2 reads YNNKEL (reference sequence). The V end lost 1 base, the J end lost 5 bases, and 9 bases lay between the germline ends. The CDR3 runs to 15 residues.

The rearrangement uses TRBV5-5 and TRBJ2-7; no definite D call. Germline V gives CDR1 SGHKS, CDR2 YYEKEE (reference sequence). The CDR3 is 15 amino acids. Trimming shortened V by 3 bases and J by 0 bases, and 13 bases separated the two germline ends. In nucleotides, the CDR3 is TGTGCCAGCAGCTCTCCCCAGGTTAGCTCCTACGAGCAGTACTTC. Its translation is CASSSPQVSSYEQYF.

This clone was counted only a few times. The chain uses TRBV19 and TRBJ1-2; D call uncertain. CDR3 length: 13 amino acids. Trimming stripped 7 bases from V and 6 bases from J, with 15 bases between. Germline assignment: CDR1 LNHDA and CDR2 SQIVND (reference sequence). CDR3 residues: CASTSHPRDGYTF. The CDR3 bases are TGTGCCAGTACTTCTCATCCCCGGGATGGCTACACCTTC.

The rearrangement uses TRBV11-1 and TRBJ2-7, with TRBD1 matching 11 bases. This CDR3 comprises 16 residues. Trimming removed 0 bases from V and 6 bases from J; junction bases left unmatched: 7. CDR1 SGHAT and CDR2 FQDESV come from the germline V gene (reference sequence). The CDR3 loop is CASSLAGTGGWSEQYF. As DNA, the CDR3 is TGTGCCAGCAGCTTAGCCGGGACAGGGGGATGGAGCGAGCAGTACTTC. Drawing the rest from reference TRBV11-1 and TRBJ2-7, the complete variable domain is EAEVAQSPRYKITEKSQAVAFWCDPISGHATLYWYRQILGQGPELLVQFQDESVVDDSQLPKDRFSAERLKGVDSTLKIQPAELGDSAMYLCASSLAGTGGWSEQYFGPGTRLTVT.

The chain uses TRBV13 and TRBJ2-7; 7 bases are a match to TRBD2. V shed 0 bases and J 3 bases; nucleotides not matched to a gene: 5. Germline V gene lookup returns CDR1 PRHDT and CDR2 FYEKMQ (reference sequence). The CDR3 sequence is 15 residues long. CDR3 DNA: TGTGCCAGCAGCTTAGGCCCAGCGGGATACTACGAGCAGTACTTC. Translated: CASSLGPAGYYEQYF. The variable domain in full, completed from reference TRBV13 and TRBJ2-7, reads AAGVIQSPRHLIKEKRETATLKCYPIPRHDTVYWYQQGPGQDPQFLISFYEKMQSDKGSIPDRFSAQQFSDYHSELNMSSLELGDSALYFCASSLGPAGYYEQYFGPGTRLTVT.

This clone was counted only a few times. The chain recombines TRBV7-2 with TRBJ2-3, with 7 bases matching TRBD1. Trimming removed 3 bases from V and 4 bases from J; junction bases left unmatched: 4. Germline loops: CDR1 SGHTA, CDR2 FQGNSA. This CDR3 has 14 residues. The CDR3, as DNA: TGTGCCAGCAGCTTGACAGGGAAGTCAGATACGCAGTATTTT. Translation: CASSLTGKSDTQYF.

V gene TRBV5-1 combines with J gene TRBJ2-3; the D gene is possibly TRBD2 (7 bases). V was cut by 3 bases and J by 2 bases, with 13 bases left in between. The CDR3 has 15 amino acids. Germline V gene sequence: CDR1 SGHRS, CDR2 YFSETQ. CDR3 in amino acids: CASSSTGTNTDTQYF. For the CDR3, the DNA is TGCGCCAGCAGCTCCACAGGGACTAACACAGATACGCAGTATTTT. The whole variable domain, remainder taken from reference TRBV5-1 and TRBJ2-3, is KAGVTQTPRYLIKTRGQQVTLSCSPISGHRSVSWYQQTPGQGLQFLFEYFSETQRNKGNFPGRFSGRQFSNSRSEMNVSTLELGDSALYLCASSSTGTNTDTQYFGPGTRLTVL.

This chain joins TRBV30 and TRBJ2-7; 11 bases match TRBD2. The germline V gene has CDR1 GTSNPN and CDR2 SVGIG (reference sequence). The junction had 4 bases not matched to a gene; V was cut back by 3 bases and J by 6 bases. The CDR3 sequence is 13 residues long. In DNA form, the CDR3 reads TGTGCCTGGAGCGCGCTAGCGGGGGGCGAGCAGTACTTC. Amino acids: CAWSALAGGEQYF.

The chain is built from TRBV7-3 and TRBJ1-6; no definite D call. V was trimmed by 2 bases and J by 6 bases, leaving 8 bases between them. The CDR3 sequence is 14 residues long. Germline CDR1 SGHTA, CDR2 FQGTGA. The CDR3 nucleotides are TGTGCCAGCAGCTTATCACACCGTAATTCACCCCTCCACTTT. The encoded protein is CASSLSHRNSPLHF.

This chain joins TRBV6-2 or TRBV6-3 and TRBJ2-1; 9 bases line up with TRBD2. The germline gives CDR1 MNHEY, CDR2 SVGEGT. The V segment lost 5 bases and the J segment 5 bases; nucleotides outside the gene matches: 10. The CDR3 has 16 residues. CDR3 amino acids: CASSPKLAGRNNEQFF. CDR3 DNA sequence: TGTGCCAGCAGTCCAAAACTAGCGGGTAGGAACAATGAGCAGTTCTTC.

Note on this clone: Relative to the germline gene, one junction end is altered; a read error may explain this. CDR3 amino acids: CASRLDRGQNTEAFF. Written as DNA, the CDR3 is TGTGCCAGCAGGTTAGACAGGGGGCAAAACACTGAAGCTTTCTTT. The chain recombines TRBV7-2 with TRBJ1-1, with TRBD1 identical over 10 bases. The CDR3 has 15 amino acids. Germline values: CDR1 SGHTA, CDR2 FQGNSA.

CDR3 residues: CASSYLSTGNTEAFF. DNA of the CDR3: TGTGCCAGCAGTTACTTATCAACAGGGAACACTGAAGCTTTCTTT. The J gene is TRBJ1-1, the V gene TRBV6-5, with D possibly TRBD1 on 5 matching bases. CDR3 size: 15 residues. V was pared by 1 base and J by 1 base, with 10 bases between. CDR1 is MNHEY, CDR2 SVGAGI, per germline.

The DNA for the CDR3 is TGTGCCAGCAGTAGACTAGCGGGAGCCTCAGATACGCAGTATTTT. Translated: CASSRLAGASDTQYF. The chain has TRBV2 and TRBJ2-3; TRBD2 aligns across 12 bases. The CDR3 is made up of 15 amino acids. Germline V lookup: CDR1 SNHLY, CDR2 FYNNEI. With 5 bases clipped from V and 4 bases from J, the junction kept 4 bases outside the gene matches. Full variable domain (outside the CDR3, taken from reference TRBV2 and TRBJ2-3): EPEVTQTPSHQVTQMGQEVILRCVPISNHLYFYWYRQILGQKVEFLVSFYNNEISEKSEIFDDQFSVERPDGSNFTLKIRSTKLEDSAMYFCASSRLAGASDTQYFGPGTRLTVL.

This chain joins TRBV5-5 and TRBJ2-7, with 7 bases identical to TRBD1. Trimming at V came to 6 bases and at J to 3 bases, leaving 9 bases not matched to a gene. CDR3 size: 14 residues. The germline V gene has CDR1 SGHKS and CDR2 YYEKEE (reference sequence). CDR3 nucleotide sequence: TGTGCCAGCATGCTGACAGGGTCAGGCTACGAGCAGTACTTC. It is translated as CASMLTGSGYEQYF.

This clone was detected once. V usage is TRBV7-8 and J usage is TRBJ1-6; D gene ambiguous. This CDR3 is 15 amino acids long. Per germline, CDR1 SGHVS and CDR2 FQNEAQ. Trimming removed 2 bases from V and 1 base from J, with 6 bases in between. The CDR3 region is CASSLTGSYNSPLHF. The CDR3 DNA is TGTGCCAGCAGCTTAACCGGGTCCTATAATTCACCCCTCCACTTT.

This rearrangement joins TRBV7-3 to TRBJ2-1; D call uncertain. This CDR3 spans 15 amino acids. The V gene lost 2 bases and the J gene lost 0 bases, with 8 bases spanning the gap. Germline V lookup: CDR1 SGHTA, CDR2 FQGTGA. The CDR3 reads CASSLDVSSYNEQFF. DNA of the CDR3: TGTGCCAGCAGCTTAGATGTGAGCTCCTACAATGAGCAGTTCTTC.

J is TRBJ2-1 and V is TRBV3-1 (or the pseudogene TRBV3-2); TRBD2 aligns across 10 bases. V lost 1 base, J lost 6 bases, and 9 bases stayed unmatched. In germline, CDR1 is LGHDT, CDR2 YNNKEL (reference sequence). The CDR3 loop spans 17 amino acids. For the CDR3, the DNA is TGTGCCAGCAGCCAAGTAAATAGCGGGGGGCGTCCCAATGAGCAGTTCTTC. Its protein product is CASSQVNSGGRPNEQFF.

The chain links TRBV4-1 to TRBJ2-2, with D possibly matching TRBD1 (6 bases). Germline-derived CDR1 and CDR2 are MGHRA and YSYEKL. Trimming cost V 3 bases and J 4 bases, with 15 bases left between them. The CDR3 runs to 16 residues. CDR3 region: CASSQYGQGSTGELFF. CDR3 DNA sequence: TGCGCCAGCAGCCAGTATGGCCAGGGGAGCACCGGGGAGCTGTTTTTT.

The chain links TRBV10-1 to TRBJ1-1, with TRBD1 matching 9 bases. The CDR3 spans 13 residues. The germline CDR1 and CDR2 sequences are WNHNN and SYGVQD (reference sequence). V lost 8 bases and J lost 0; bases outside the gene matches: 1. CDR3: CASGTGMNTEAFF. The CDR3 nucleotides read TGCGCCAGCGGGACAGGGATGAACACTGAAGCTTTCTTT.

J is TRBJ2-3 and V is TRBV6-5; 9 positions agree with TRBD1. Per germline, CDR1 MNHEY and CDR2 SVGAGI. The trim removed 5 bases at V and 6 bases at J, leaving 6 bases unmatched. This CDR3 has 14 amino acids. The CDR3 nucleotides read TGTGCCAGCAGTACGACAGGGGGTACGGATACGCAGTATTTT. Residues: CASSTTGGTDTQYF.